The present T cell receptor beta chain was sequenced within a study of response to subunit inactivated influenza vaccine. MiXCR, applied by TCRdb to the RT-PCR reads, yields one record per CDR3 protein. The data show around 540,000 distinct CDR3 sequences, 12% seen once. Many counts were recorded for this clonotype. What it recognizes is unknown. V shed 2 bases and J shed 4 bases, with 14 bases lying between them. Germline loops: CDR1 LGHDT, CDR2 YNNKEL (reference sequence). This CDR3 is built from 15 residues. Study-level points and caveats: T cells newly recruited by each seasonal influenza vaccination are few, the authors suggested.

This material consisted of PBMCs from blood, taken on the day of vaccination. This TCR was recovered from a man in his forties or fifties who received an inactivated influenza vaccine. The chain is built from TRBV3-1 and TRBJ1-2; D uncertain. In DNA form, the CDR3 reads TGTGCCAGCAGCCAACTCACCGGGTTTGGCTATGGCTACACCTTC. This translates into CASSQLTGFGYGYTF.